These 17 T cell receptor beta chains were sequenced from one sample in a study of blood T cell repertoires in COVID-19. TCRdb's copy holds only in-frame clones and misses some; the assay was immunoSEQ multiplex PCR. The sample holds 140,000 to 150,000 clones, approximately 90% seen once. The sequenced sample consisted of peripheral blood. These receptors all come from a man aged 55 to 70 with active or convalescent COVID-19.

The chain carries TRBV12-2 and TRBJ1-2. TRBV12-2 is given as a pseudogene. This CDR3 has 13 residues. Here the CDR3 reads CASAARPNYGYTF. The CDR3 DNA reads as TGTGCAAGTGCGGCCAGACCTAACTATGGCTACACCTTC.

The chain carries TRBV7-2 and TRBJ1-6, with a tentative D call TRBD1 (5 bases). Germline V gene lookup returns CDR1 SGHTA and CDR2 FQGNSA. The CDR3 length is 15 residues. Trimming pared 1 base from V and 6 bases from J, leaving 10 bases between. CDR3 sequence reads: CASSLGPGINSPLHF. CDR3 bases: TGTGCCAGCAGCTTAGGGCCAGGGATTAATTCACCCCTCCACTTT.

In its sample, this clone was seen once. This chain joins TRBV4-1 and TRBJ1-2; TRBD1 might be the D (5 bases). The CDR3 has 15 residues. The germline gives CDR1 MGHRA, CDR2 YSYEKL. V shed 4 bases and J shed 3 bases, with 15 bases lying between them. The CDR3 region is CASSPSGAVYYGYTF. CDR3 bases: TGCGCCAGCAGCCCCAGTGGGGCGGTCTACTATGGCTACACCTTC.

This clone was observed a few times. The chain is built from TRBV4-2 and TRBJ2-5; TRBD2 is a possible D gene (5 bases). The CDR3 length is 16 residues. Germline V gene sequence: CDR1 LGHNA, CDR2 YNFKEQ. The V end lost 1 base, the J end lost 5 bases, and 17 bases lay between the germline ends. The CDR3 bases are TGTGCCAGCAGCCAAGGGTCCGTATCGGGGTTCGAGACCCAGTACTTC. This encodes CASSQGSVSGFETQYF.

This chain joins TRBV5-1 and TRBJ1-6; D perhaps matches TRBD1 (6 bases). This CDR3 contains 16 residues. Germline V gene lookup returns CDR1 SGHRS and CDR2 YFSETQ. V was clipped by 0 bases and J by 4 bases, with 11 bases between them. The chain's CDR3 is CASSLGGGAYNSPLHF. As DNA, the CDR3 is TGCGCCAGCAGCTTGGGGGGGGGCGCGTATAATTCACCCCTCCACTTT.

The J gene is TRBJ2-7, the V gene TRBV27, with 11 nucleotides matching TRBD2. There are 16 residues in the CDR3. Germline-derived CDR1 and CDR2 are MNHEY and SMNVEV (reference sequence). Trimming at V came to 6 bases and at J to 11 bases, leaving 18 bases not matched to a gene. The CDR3 DNA reads as TGTGCCAGCAGCAACGTGACTAGCGGGGTGGGTAGCCAGAAGTACTTC. Its protein is CASSNVTSGVGSQKYF.

Details on this clone: Other DNA variants within this sample encode the same CDR3. The chain carries TRBV6-1 and TRBJ2-7; 7 positions match TRBD1. The CDR3 runs to 15 residues. Germline-derived CDR1 and CDR2 are MNHNS and SASEGT. Germline trimming cut 1 base from V and 2 bases from J; bases unmatched to any gene: 5. The CDR3 coding sequence is TGTGCCAGCAGTGAAGAGTGGACAGGAACCTACGAGCAGTACTTC. It specifies CASSEEWTGTYEQYF.

As DNA, the CDR3 is TGCGCCAGCAGCCCACTGACTAGGGGCTACGAGCAGTACTTC. Translated: CASSPLTRGYEQYF. The rearrangement links TRBV5-1 to TRBJ2-7; maybe TRBD2 (6 bases). V was shortened by 4 bases and J by 3 bases, with 14 bases between the two germline ends. CDR3 length: 14 residues. The germline V gene encodes CDR1 SGHRS and CDR2 YFSETQ.

V is TRBV18 and J is TRBJ1-6; TRBD1 matches 7 bases. The V segment lost 0 bases and the J segment 9 bases; nucleotides outside the gene matches: 2. In germline, CDR1 is KGHSH, CDR2 LQKENI. CDR3 size: 14 residues. For the CDR3, the DNA is TGTGCCAGCTCACCACCTAACAGGGGTTCACCCCTCCACTTT. This sequence encodes CASSPPNRGSPLHF.

V and J are TRBV9 and TRBJ1-2, with D possibly matching TRBD1 (6 bases). This CDR3 spans 16 amino acids. The germline V gene has CDR1 SGDLS and CDR2 YYNGEE. V gave up 0 bases and J gave up 5 bases, with 17 bases separating them. Here the CDR3 DNA reads TGTGCCAGCAGCGTAGCCTTAGGACAGCCTTTTTATGGCTACACCTTC. Amino acids: CASSVALGQPFYGYTF.

The chain links TRBV7-2 to TRBJ1-5, with 8 positions matching TRBD1. The CDR3 has 16 residues. Germline values: CDR1 SGHTA, CDR2 FQGNSA. The J segment lost 2 bases and the V segment lost 5 bases, leaving 8 bases of the junction unmatched. CDR3 bases: TGTGCCAGCAGCGTAGGACAGGGATGGGGCAATCAGCCCCAGCATTTT. It codes for CASSVGQGWGNQPQHF.

V usage is TRBV7-2 and J usage is TRBJ1-4, with 9 bases that match TRBD1. CDR1 and CDR2 (germline): SGHTA, FQGNSA. This CDR3 region has 16 residues. V lost 6 bases, J lost 8 bases, and 13 bases stayed unmatched. Written as DNA, the CDR3 is TGTGCCAGCAGACCGGCCGGGACAGGGAGGGGCGAAAAACTGTTTTTT. Translation: CASRPAGTGRGEKLFF.

V and J are TRBV19 and TRBJ2-1; TRBD1 agrees at 8 bases. There are 13 residues in the CDR3. V lost 8 bases, J lost 4 bases, and 4 bases stayed unmatched. Germline V lookup: CDR1 LNHDA, CDR2 SQIVND (reference sequence). CDR3 region: CASFRTGYNEQFF. In DNA form, the CDR3 reads TGTGCCAGTTTTCGGACAGGGTACAATGAGCAGTTCTTC. Using reference TRBV19 and TRBJ2-1 for the parts outside the CDR3, the full variable domain is DGGITQSPKYLFRKEGQNVTLSCEQNLNHDAMYWYRQDPGQGLRLIYYSQIVNDFQKGDIAEGYSVSREKKESFPLTVTSAQKNPTAFYLCASFRTGYNEQFFGPGTRLTVL.

The chain recombines TRBV28 with TRBJ1-1; possible D gene TRBD1, 5 bases. CDR1 and CDR2 from the germline V gene are MDHEN and SYDVKM. V lost 4 bases and J lost 6, with 15 bases in between. This CDR3 contains 14 residues. CDR3 coding DNA: TGTGCCAGCAGTTCTCCTCGGGGGTTCTCTGAAGCTTTCTTT. This sequence encodes CASSSPRGFSEAFF.

This clone came up once. V and J are TRBV19 and TRBJ2-7; TRBD2 matches at 8 bases. This CDR3 spans 15 amino acids. Germline loops: CDR1 LNHDA, CDR2 SQIVND (reference sequence). The V segment lost 6 bases and the J segment 3 bases; nucleotides outside the gene matches: 10. The CDR3 loop reads CASSTGTRVIYEQYF. The DNA for the CDR3 is TGTGCCAGTAGCACCGGGACTAGGGTGATCTACGAGCAGTACTTC. Together with reference TRBV19 and TRBJ2-7, the CDR3 gives the full variable domain: DGGITQSPKYLFRKEGQNVTLSCEQNLNHDAMYWYRQDPGQGLRLIYYSQIVNDFQKGDIAEGYSVSREKKESFPLTVTSAQKNPTAFYLCASSTGTRVIYEQYFGPGTRLTVT.

This chain connects TRBV9 to TRBJ2-7; 10 positions agree with TRBD1. The CDR3 runs 15 residues. Germline V gene data show CDR1 as SGDLS and CDR2 as YYNGEE. Trimming took 4 bases from V and 3 from J; bases not matched to a gene: 7. The CDR3 bases are TGTGCCAGCAGCTTTGGGACAGGGGAGAACTACGAGCAGTACTTC. Its translation: CASSFGTGENYEQYF.

The chain joins TRBV14 to TRBJ2-1, with D perhaps matching TRBD2 (5 bases). The CDR3 runs to 13 residues. CDR1 SGHDN and CDR2 FVKESK come from the germline V gene. Trimming removed 5 bases from V and 12 bases from J, with 17 bases in between. CDR3 DNA: TGTGCCAGCAGCGCCCAAGGGCGGACTGGGCAGTTCTTC. Its translation is CASSAQGRTGQFF.